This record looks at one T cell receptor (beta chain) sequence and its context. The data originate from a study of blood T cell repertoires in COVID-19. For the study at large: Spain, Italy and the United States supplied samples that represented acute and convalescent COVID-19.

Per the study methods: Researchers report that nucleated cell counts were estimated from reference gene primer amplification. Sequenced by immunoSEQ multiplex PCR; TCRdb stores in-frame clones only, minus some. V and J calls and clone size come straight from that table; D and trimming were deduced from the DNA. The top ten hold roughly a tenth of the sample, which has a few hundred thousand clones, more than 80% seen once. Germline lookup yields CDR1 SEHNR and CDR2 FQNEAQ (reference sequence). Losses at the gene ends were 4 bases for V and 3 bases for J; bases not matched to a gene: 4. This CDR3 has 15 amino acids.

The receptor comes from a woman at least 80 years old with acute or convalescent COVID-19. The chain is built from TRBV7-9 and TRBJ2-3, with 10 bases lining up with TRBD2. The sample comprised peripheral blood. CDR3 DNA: TGTGCCAGCAGCTCTAGCGGGAGTATGACAGATACGCAGTATTTT. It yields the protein CASSSSGSMTDTQYF.